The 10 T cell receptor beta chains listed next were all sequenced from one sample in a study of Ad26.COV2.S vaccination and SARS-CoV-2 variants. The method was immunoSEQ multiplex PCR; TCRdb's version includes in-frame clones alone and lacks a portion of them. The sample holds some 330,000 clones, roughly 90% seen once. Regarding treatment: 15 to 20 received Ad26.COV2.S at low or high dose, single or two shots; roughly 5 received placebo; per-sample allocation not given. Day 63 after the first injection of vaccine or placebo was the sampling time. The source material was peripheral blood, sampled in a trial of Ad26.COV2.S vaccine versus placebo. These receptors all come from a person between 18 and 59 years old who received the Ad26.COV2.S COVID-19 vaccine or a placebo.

Here the CDR3 DNA reads TGCGCCAGCAGCATAAGGACCGATAGCACAGATACGCAGTATTTT. It encodes CASSIRTDSTDTQYF. The V gene is TRBV5-1, the J gene TRBJ2-3; D remains ambiguous. V shed 4 bases and J shed 0 bases, with 12 bases lying between them. The CDR3 is made up of 15 amino acids. The germline V gene has CDR1 SGHRS and CDR2 YFSETQ.

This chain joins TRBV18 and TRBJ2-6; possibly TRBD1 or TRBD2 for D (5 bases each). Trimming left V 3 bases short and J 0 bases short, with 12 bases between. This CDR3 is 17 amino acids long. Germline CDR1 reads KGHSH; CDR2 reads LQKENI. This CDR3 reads CASSPERGRSGANVLTF. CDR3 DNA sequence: TGTGCCAGCTCACCCGAGAGGGGTCGCTCTGGGGCCAACGTCCTGACTTTC.

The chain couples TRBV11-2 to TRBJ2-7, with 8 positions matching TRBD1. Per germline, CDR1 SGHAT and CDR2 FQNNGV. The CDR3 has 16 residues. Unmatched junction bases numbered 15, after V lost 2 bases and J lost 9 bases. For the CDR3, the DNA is TGTGCCAGCAGCTTAATTGGACAGGGTACCTCCCTCGGGCAGTACTTC. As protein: CASSLIGQGTSLGQYF.

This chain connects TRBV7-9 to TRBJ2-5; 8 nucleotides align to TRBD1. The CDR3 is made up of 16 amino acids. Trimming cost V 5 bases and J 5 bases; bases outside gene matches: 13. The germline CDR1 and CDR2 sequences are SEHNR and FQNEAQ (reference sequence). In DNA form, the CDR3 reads TGTGCCAGCAGCCCGCTTGACAGGGGTTTTGGGGAGACCCAGTACTTC. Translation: CASSPLDRGFGETQYF.

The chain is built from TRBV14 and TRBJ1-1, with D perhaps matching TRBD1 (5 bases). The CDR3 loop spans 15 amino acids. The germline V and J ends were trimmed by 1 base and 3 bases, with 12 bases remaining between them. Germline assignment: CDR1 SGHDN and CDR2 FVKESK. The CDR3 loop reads CASSQVGGADTEAFF. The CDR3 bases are TGTGCCAGCAGCCAAGTAGGAGGGGCGGACACTGAAGCTTTCTTT.

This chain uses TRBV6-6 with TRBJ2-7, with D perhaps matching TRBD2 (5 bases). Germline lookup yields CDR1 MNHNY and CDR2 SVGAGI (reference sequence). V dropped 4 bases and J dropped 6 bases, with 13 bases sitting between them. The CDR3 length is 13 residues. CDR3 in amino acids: CASSFKFEGEQYV. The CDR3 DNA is TGTGCCAGCAGTTTTAAGTTTGAGGGCGAGCAGTACGTC.

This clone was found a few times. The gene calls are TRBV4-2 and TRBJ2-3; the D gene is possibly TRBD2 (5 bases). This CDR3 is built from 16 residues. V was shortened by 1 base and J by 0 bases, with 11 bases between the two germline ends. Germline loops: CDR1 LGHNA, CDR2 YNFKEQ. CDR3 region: CASSQALGSSTDTQYF. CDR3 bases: TGTGCCAGCAGCCAAGCACTAGGTTCCAGCACAGATACGCAGTATTTT.

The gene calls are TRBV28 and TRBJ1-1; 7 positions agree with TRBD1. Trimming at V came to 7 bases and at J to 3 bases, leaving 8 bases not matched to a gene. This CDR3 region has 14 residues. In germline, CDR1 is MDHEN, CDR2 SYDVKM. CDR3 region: CASIRQGSDTEAFF. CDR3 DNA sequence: TGTGCCAGCATCCGACAGGGCAGTGACACTGAAGCTTTCTTT.

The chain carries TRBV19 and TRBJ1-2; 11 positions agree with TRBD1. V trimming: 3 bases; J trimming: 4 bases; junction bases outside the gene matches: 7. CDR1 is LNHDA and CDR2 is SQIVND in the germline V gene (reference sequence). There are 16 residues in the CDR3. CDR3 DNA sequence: TGTGCCAGTAGTATGAGGAGGGACAGGGGGGTCTATGGCTACACCTTC. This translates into CASSMRRDRGVYGYTF. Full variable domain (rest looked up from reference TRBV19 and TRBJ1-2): DGGITQSPKYLFRKEGQNVTLSCEQNLNHDAMYWYRQDPGQGLRLIYYSQIVNDFQKGDIAEGYSVSREKKESFPLTVTSAQKNPTAFYLCASSMRRDRGVYGYTFGSGTRLTVV.

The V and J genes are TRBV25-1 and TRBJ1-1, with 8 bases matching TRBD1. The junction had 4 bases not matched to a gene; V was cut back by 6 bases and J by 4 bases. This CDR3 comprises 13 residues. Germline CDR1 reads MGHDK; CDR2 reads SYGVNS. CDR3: CASRGDRSTEAFF. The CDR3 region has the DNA TGTGCCAGCAGGGGGGACAGGAGCACTGAAGCTTTCTTT.